This T cell receptor beta chain was identified during a study of cytomegalovirus exposure and HLA in healthy donors. The primer mix had 60 Vbeta and 13 Jbeta primers. Generated by immunoSEQ multiplex PCR, the TCRdb table keeps only in-frame clones and is missing some. The table lists 99,000 or so clones, 75% to 85% of them singletons, with 5% to 6.5% in the top ten. Germline V lookup: CDR1 MNHEY, CDR2 SVGAGI. Trimming left V 6 bases short and J 4 bases short, with 9 bases between. This CDR3 spans 13 amino acids. The receptor's source is a man between 18 and 35 years old in good health and CMV-seronegative. The rearrangement joins TRBV6-5 to TRBJ2-2; possible D gene TRBD2, 6 bases. Sequencing was done on a sample of PBMCs. CDR3 sequence reads: CASSNGGTGELFF. The CDR3 DNA reads TGTGCCAGCAGCAACGGGGGCACCGGGGAGCTGTTTTTT.